A selection of T cell receptor beta chains follows, all from one sample in a study of blood T cells in healthy people across ages. TCRdb redid the calling of the 5' RACE reads with MiXCR, one entry per CDR3 protein. This table has about 640,000 distinct CDR3 sequences, roughly 50% appearing once. Sequencing used blood. The receptors here all came from a man aged 60 to 75 in good health. The CDR3 runs from the conserved cysteine through the conserved F or W. A D gene is named only where the DNA matches it firmly. The size entry is marked missing in some rows and otherwise reads once, few, many or a size class.

abundance: few
v_gene: TRBV9
j_gene: TRBJ2-2
d_gene: .
len: 12
CDR3nt: TGTGCCAGCAGCGTAGTGGCGGGGGAGCTGTTTTTT
CDR3aa: CASSVVAGELFF

abundance: .
v_gene: TRBV5-1
j_gene: TRBJ2-7
d_gene: TRBD2
len: 16
CDR3nt: TGCGCCAGCAGCTTTGGGCTAGCGGGGGCCCCCTACGAGCAGTACTTC
CDR3aa: CASSFGLAGAPYEQYF

abundance: .
v_gene: TRBV5-1
j_gene: TRBJ2-3
d_gene: TRBD2
len: 16
CDR3nt: TGCGCCAGCAGCCCACCGAGACTAGCGGGGGTAGATACGCAGTATTTT
CDR3aa: CASSPPRLAGVDTQYF

abundance: many
v_gene: TRBV5-1
j_gene: TRBJ2-5
d_gene: TRBD2
len: 16
CDR3nt: TGCGCCAGCAGCCGGACTAGCGGCCTGAACCAAGAGACCCAGTACTTC
CDR3aa: CASSRTSGLNQETQYF

abundance: many
v_gene: TRBV7-7
j_gene: TRBJ2-5
d_gene: TRBD1
len: 15
CDR3nt: TGTGCCAGCAGCTATACCCAGGGGGCCCAAGAGACCCAGTACTTC
CDR3aa: CASSYTQGAQETQYF

abundance: few
v_gene: TRBV6-6
j_gene: TRBJ2-1
d_gene: .
len: 11
CDR3nt: TGTGCCAGCCGCTCATACAATGAGCAGTTCTTC
CDR3aa: CASRSYNEQFF

abundance: .
v_gene: TRBV6-1
j_gene: TRBJ2-5
d_gene: TRBD1
len: 17
CDR3nt: TGTGCCAGCAGTGACTGGGGGACAGGGAGCCCCCAAGAGACCCAGTACTTC
CDR3aa: CASSDWGTGSPQETQYF

abundance: .
v_gene: TRBV7-2
j_gene: TRBJ2-7
d_gene: TRBD1
len: 14
CDR3nt: TGTGCCAGCAGCTTAGCGGGACAGGTCTACGAGCAGTACTTC
CDR3aa: CASSLAGQVYEQYF

abundance: .
v_gene: TRBV28
j_gene: TRBJ1-4
d_gene: TRBD1
len: 15
CDR3nt: TGTGCCAGCAGTTCCTATACAGGGGGGAATGAAAAACTGTTTTTT
CDR3aa: CASSSYTGGNEKLFF

abundance: once
v_gene: TRBV7-2
j_gene: TRBJ2-1
d_gene: TRBD1
len: 15
CDR3nt: TGTGCCGGCAGTCCCCGTGGGACAGGGTGGAATGAGCAGTTCTTC
CDR3aa: CAGSPRGTGWNEQFF

abundance: .
v_gene: TRBV20-1
j_gene: TRBJ2-5
d_gene: TRBD2
len: 16
CDR3nt: TGCAGTGCCGACCCCCAGACTAGCGAGACATGGGAGACCCAGTACTTC
CDR3aa: CSADPQTSETWETQYF